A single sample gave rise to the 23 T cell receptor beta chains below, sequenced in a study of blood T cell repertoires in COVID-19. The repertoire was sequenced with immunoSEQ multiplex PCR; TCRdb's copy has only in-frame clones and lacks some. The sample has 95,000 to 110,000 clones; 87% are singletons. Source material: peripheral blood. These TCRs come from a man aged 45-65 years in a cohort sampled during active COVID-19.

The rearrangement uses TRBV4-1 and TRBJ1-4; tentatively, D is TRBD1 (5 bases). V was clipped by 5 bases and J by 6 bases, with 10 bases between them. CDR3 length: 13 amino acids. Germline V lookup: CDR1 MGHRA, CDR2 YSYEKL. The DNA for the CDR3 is TGCGCCAGCAGCAGCGTAGGGGATGAAAAACTGTTTTTT. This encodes CASSSVGDEKLFF.

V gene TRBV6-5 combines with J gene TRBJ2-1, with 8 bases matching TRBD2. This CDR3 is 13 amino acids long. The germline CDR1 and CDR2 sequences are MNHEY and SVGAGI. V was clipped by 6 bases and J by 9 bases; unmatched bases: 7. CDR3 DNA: TGTGCCAGCAGCGGATGGCGGGGGGCTGAGCAGTTCTTC. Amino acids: CASSGWRGAEQFF.

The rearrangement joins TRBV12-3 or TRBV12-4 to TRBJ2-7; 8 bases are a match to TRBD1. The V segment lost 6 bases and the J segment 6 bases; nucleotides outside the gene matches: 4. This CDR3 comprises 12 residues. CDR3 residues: CASRPTGGEQYF. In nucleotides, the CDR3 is TGTGCCAGCAGGCCTACAGGGGGCGAGCAGTACTTC.

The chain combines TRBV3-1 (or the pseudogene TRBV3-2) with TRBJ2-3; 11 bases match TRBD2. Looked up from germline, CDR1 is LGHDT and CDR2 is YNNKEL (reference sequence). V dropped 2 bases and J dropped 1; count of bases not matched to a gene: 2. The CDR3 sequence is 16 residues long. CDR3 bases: TGTGCCAGCAGCCAATATAGCGGGGGGGGCACAGATACGCAGTATTTT. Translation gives CASSQYSGGGTDTQYF.

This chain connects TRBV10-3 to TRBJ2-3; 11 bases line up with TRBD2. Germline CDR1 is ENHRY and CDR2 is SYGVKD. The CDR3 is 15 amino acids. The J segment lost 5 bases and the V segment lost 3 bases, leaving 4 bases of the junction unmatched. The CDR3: CAISEGGTSGDTQYF. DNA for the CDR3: TGTGCCATCAGTGAAGGAGGGACTAGCGGAGATACGCAGTATTTT.

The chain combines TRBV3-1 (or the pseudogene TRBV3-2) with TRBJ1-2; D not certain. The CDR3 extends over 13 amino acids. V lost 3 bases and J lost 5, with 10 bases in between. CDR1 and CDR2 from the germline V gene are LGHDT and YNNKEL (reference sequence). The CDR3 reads CASSHKTEYGYTF. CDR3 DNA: TGTGCCAGCAGCCATAAAACAGAATATGGCTACACCTTC.

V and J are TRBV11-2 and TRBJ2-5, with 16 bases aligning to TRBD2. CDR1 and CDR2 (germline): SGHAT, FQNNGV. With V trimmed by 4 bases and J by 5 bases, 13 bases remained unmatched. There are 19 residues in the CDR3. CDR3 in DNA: TGTGCCAGCAGCTCCTACCCCGGGACTAGCGGGGGGGCATTGGAGACCCAGTACTTC. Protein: CASSSYPGTSGGALETQYF.

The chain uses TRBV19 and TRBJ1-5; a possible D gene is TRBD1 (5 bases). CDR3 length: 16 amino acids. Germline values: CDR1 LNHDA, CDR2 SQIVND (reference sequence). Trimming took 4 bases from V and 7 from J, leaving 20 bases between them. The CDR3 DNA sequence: TGTGCCAGTAGTAGGGGGGGGACGGCGCTGGGGCAGCCCCAGCATTTT. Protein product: CASSRGGTALGQPQHF.

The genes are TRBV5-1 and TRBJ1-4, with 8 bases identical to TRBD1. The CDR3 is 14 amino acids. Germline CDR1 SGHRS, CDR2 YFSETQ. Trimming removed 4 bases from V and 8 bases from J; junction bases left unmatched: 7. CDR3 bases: TGCGCCAGCAGCCGGGGACAGGCTCCCGAAAAACTGTTTTTT. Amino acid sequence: CASSRGQAPEKLFF.

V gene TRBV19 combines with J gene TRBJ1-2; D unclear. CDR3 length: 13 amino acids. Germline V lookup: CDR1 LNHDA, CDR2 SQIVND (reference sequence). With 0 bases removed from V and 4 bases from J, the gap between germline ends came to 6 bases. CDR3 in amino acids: CASSIEEAYGYTF. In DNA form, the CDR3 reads TGTGCCAGTAGTATAGAGGAGGCCTATGGCTACACCTTC.

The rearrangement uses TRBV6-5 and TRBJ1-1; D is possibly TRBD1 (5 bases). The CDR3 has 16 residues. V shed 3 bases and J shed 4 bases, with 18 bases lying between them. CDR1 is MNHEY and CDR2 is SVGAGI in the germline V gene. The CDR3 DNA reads TGTGCCAGCAGTTATGGGGCAGGGAGGTCGATCACTGAAGCTTTCTTT. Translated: CASSYGAGRSITEAFF.

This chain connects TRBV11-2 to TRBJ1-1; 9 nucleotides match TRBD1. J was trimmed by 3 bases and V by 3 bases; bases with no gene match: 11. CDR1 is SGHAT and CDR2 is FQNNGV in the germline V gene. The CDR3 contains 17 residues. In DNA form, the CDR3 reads TGTGCCAGCAGCTTTACAGGGGGCCTGGGGAAGGACACTGAAGCTTTCTTT. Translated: CASSFTGGLGKDTEAFF.

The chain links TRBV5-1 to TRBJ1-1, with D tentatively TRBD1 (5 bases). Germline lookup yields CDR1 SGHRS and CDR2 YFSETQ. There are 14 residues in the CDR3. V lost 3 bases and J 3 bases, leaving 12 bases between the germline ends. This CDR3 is CASSYDPGDTEAFF. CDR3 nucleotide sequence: TGCGCCAGCAGCTACGACCCGGGGGACACTGAAGCTTTCTTT.

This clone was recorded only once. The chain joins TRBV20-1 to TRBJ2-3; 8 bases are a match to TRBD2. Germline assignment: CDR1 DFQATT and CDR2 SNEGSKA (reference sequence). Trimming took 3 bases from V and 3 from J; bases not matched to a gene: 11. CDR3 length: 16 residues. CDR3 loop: CSASYLTGGQTDTQYF. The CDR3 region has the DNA TGCAGTGCTAGTTATCTGACGGGGGGGCAGACAGATACGCAGTATTTT.

DNA for the CDR3: TGTGCCAGCAGCCCGGGATCAACTTTGAATACGCAGTATTTT. It is translated as CASSPGSTLNTQYF. The chain has TRBV5-5 and TRBJ2-3, with a weak D call TRBD2 (5 bases). This CDR3 is built from 14 residues. The V gene lost 4 bases and the J gene lost 7 bases, with 16 bases spanning the gap. Germline CDR1 SGHKS, CDR2 YYEKEE (reference sequence).

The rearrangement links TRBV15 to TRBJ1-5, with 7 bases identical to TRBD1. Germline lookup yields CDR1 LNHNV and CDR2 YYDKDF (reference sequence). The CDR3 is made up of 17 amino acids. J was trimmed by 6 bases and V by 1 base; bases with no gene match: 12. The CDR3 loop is CATSRGQGKSLRQPQHF. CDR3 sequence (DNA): TGTGCCACCAGCAGAGGACAGGGAAAAAGCCTGCGTCAGCCCCAGCATTTT.

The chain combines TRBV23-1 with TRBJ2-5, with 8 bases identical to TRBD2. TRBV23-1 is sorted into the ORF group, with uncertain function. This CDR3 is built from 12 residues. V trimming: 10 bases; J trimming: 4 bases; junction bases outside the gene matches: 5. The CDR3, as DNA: TGCGCCATCCGGGGGGGAGGAGAGACCCAGTACTTC. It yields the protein CAIRGGGETQYF.

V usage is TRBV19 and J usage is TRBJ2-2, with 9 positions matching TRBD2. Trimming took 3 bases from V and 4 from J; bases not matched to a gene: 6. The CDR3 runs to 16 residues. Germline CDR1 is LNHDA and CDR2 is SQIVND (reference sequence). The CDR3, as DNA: TGTGCCAGTAGTATGAGCGGGGGGAGTCTCACCGGGGAGCTGTTTTTT. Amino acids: CASSMSGGSLTGELFF.

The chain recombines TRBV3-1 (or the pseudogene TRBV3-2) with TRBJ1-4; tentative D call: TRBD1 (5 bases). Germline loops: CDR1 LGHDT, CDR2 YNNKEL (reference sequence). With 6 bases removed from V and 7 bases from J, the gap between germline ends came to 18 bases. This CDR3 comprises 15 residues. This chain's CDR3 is CASSPRSGWGEKLFF. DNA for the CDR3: TGTGCCAGCAGTCCGCGATCAGGGTGGGGTGAAAAACTGTTTTTT.

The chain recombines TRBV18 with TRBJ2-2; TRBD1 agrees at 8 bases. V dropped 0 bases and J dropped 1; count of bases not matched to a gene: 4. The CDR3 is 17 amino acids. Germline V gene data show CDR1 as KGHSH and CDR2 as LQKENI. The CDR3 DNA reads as TGTGCCAGCTCACCACCCTTCGGGACAGGGAACACCGGGGAGCTGTTTTTT. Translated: CASSPPFGTGNTGELFF.

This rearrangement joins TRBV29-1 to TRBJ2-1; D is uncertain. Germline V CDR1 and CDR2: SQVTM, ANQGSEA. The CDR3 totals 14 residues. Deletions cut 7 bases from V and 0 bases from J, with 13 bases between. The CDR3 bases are TGCAGCGGCCACTTTATGAGCTCCTACAATGAGCAGTTCTTC. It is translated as CSGHFMSSYNEQFF.

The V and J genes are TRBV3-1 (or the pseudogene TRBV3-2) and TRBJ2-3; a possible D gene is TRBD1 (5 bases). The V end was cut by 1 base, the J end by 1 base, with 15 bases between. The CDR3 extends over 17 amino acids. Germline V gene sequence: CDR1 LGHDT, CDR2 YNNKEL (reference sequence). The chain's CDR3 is CASSQGYRQGGTDTQYF. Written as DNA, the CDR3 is TGTGCCAGCAGCCAAGGTTATAGGCAGGGTGGCACAGATACGCAGTATTTT.

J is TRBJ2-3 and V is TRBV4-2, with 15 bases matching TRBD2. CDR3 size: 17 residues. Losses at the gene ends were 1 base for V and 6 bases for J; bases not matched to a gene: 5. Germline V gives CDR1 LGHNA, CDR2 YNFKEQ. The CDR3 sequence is CASSQVGLAGGRDTQYF. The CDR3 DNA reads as TGTGCCAGCAGCCAAGTGGGACTAGCGGGGGGCCGTGATACGCAGTATTTT.